This T cell receptor beta chain was captured by sequencing in a study of blood T cell repertoires in COVID-19. Turning to the study itself: Sites in the United States, Italy and Spain provided acute and convalescent COVID-19 samples. T cells, B-cell-depleted T cells, or PBMCs provided the cDNA or gDNA that served as material.

In the authors' methods: Using reference gene primer amplification, nucleated cell counts were estimated. The protocol was immunoSEQ multiplex PCR, while the TCRdb copy is restricted to in-frame clones and leaves out a portion. That table supplies the V and J calls and clone size; D and trimming were determined from the DNA. The sample has roughly 76,000 clones, roughly 80% seen once. Input material: peripheral blood. The source is a woman between 70 and 85 years old with acute or convalescent COVID-19.

The CDR3 spells CASSFGDSNSNQPQHF. In nucleotides, the CDR3 is TGCGCCAGCAGCTTTGGAGACAGTAATAGCAATCAGCCCCAGCATTTT. This rearrangement joins TRBV5-1 to TRBJ1-5, with a tentative D call TRBD1 (5 bases). The CDR3 is 16 amino acids. Germline CDR1 and CDR2: SGHRS and YFSETQ. The V end was cut by 2 bases, the J end by 0 bases, with 12 bases between. Combining the CDR3 with reference TRBV5-1 and TRBJ1-5 gives the whole variable domain KAGVTQTPRYLIKTRGQQVTLSCSPISGHRSVSWYQQTPGQGLQFLFEYFSETQRNKGNFPGRFSGRQFSNSRSEMNVSTLELGDSALYLCASSFGDSNSNQPQHFGDGTRLSIL.